The rows below give T cell receptor beta chains drawn from one sample of a study of T cells in localized non-small cell lung cancer. The assay was immunoSEQ multiplex PCR, and TCRdb's table has in-frame clones only and misses some. The sample records 11,000 to 15,000 clones, 65% to 85% being singletons. The source material was peripheral blood, sampled before any cancer treatment. These receptors were obtained from a female donor of 60 years or more with stage I squamous cell lung carcinoma. The CDR3 runs from the conserved cysteine through the conserved F or W. D genes are given only for firm matches. Only some rows state a clone size, as once, few, many or a class for expanded clones.

TRBJ2-1 TRBV7-8 - - CASSASWTVLPYNEQFF TGTGCCAGCAGCGCCTCCTGGACAGTGCTACCCTACAATGAGCAGTTCTTC
TRBJ1-1 TRBV19 - - CASSMDFGRVGNTEAFF TGTGCCAGTAGTATGGATTTTGGCAGGGTAGGGAACACTGAAGCTTTCTTT
TRBJ1-2 TRBV10-3 - - CAITEGQGSSYTF TGTGCCATCACGGAGGGGCAGGGGTCCTCCTACACCTTC
TRBJ2-7 TRBV6-5 - TRBD1 CASSPGQGRQYF TGTGCCAGCAGTCCGGGACAGGGGCGGCAGTACTTC
TRBJ1-2 TRBV5-4 few - CASRDRGIYGYTF TGTGCCAGCAGGGATAGGGGGATCTATGGCTACACCTTC
TRBJ2-7 TRBV6-1 - TRBD1 CASSRDRGYEQYF TGTGCCAGCAGTCGGGACAGGGGCTACGAGCAGTACTTC
TRBJ1-1 TRBV18 - - CASSLRQGQPNTEAFF TGTGCCAGCTCACTCCGGCAGGGGCAGCCGAACACTGAAGCTTTCTTT
TRBJ2-3 TRBV7-3 - TRBD2 CASSLGRGRTQYF TGTGCCAGCAGCTTAGGGAGGGGCCGTACGCAGTATTTT
TRBJ1-1 TRBV30 few - CAWSQGNTEAFF TGTGCCTGGTCACAGGGGAACACTGAAGCTTTCTTT
TRBJ2-1 TRBV18 - - CASSPAEAYEQFF TGTGCCAGCTCACCAGCCGAGGCCTATGAGCAGTTCTTC
TRBJ1-6 TRBV6-5 few - CASSYSKQGYNSPLHF TGTGCCAGCAGTTACTCGAAACAGGGTTATAATTCACCCCTCCACTTT
TRBJ2-7 TRBV6-6 - TRBD1 CASRLGQGSEQYF TGTGCCAGCAGGCTGGGACAGGGGAGCGAGCAGTACTTC
TRBJ2-6 TRBV7-7 - - CASSISRPQSRANVLTF TGTGCCAGCAGCATTAGTAGGCCACAAAGTCGGGCCAACGTCCTGACTTTC
TRBJ1-1 TRBV6-6 - - CASSAGIQAFF TGTGCCAGCAGTGCCGGGATACAAGCTTTCTTT
TRBJ1-6 TRBV2 - - CASHGSRGPNSPLHF TGTGCCAGCCACGGAAGTCGGGGACCGAATTCACCCCTCCACTTT
TRBJ1-4 TRBV6-1 - - CASRAYTADSEKLFF TGTGCCAGCAGAGCCTACACAGCCGACTCCGAAAAACTGTTTTTT
TRBJ2-7 TRBV6-5 - TRBD2 CASSYSSGRHEQYF TGTGCCAGCAGTTACTCTAGCGGGAGGCACGAGCAGTACTTC
TRBJ2-7 TRBV7-2 once TRBD2 CASGRGLAGEQYF TGTGCCAGCGGACGGGGACTAGCGGGGGAGCAGTACTTC
TRBJ1-3 TRBV19 once - CASTSVRAAGNTIYF TGTGCCAGTACCTCCGTGAGGGCTGCTGGAAACACCATATATTTT
TRBJ1-1 TRBV30 - - CACSGGAIRNTEAFF TGTGCCTGCAGCGGTGGGGCTATTAGGAACACTGAAGCTTTCTTT
TRBJ1-6 TRBV4-3 - - CASSQVFGFNSPLHF TGCGCCAGCAGCCAAGTATTTGGATTTAATTCACCCCTCCACTTT
TRBJ1-1 TRBV19 - - CASSETGTGTYTEAFF TGTGCCAGTAGTGAAACCGGTACAGGGACCTACACTGAAGCTTTCTTT
TRBJ2-2 TRBV7-6 - - CASSPEMNTGELFF TGTGCCAGCAGCCCCGAGATGAACACCGGGGAGCTGTTTTTT
TRBJ2-7 TRBV30 - - CAWSSWAGFRYEQYF TGTGCCTGGAGTTCGTGGGCGGGTTTCCGCTACGAGCAGTACTTC
TRBJ2-1 TRBV7-9 - TRBD1 CASSRDRERIHEQFF TGTGCCAGCAGCCGGGACAGGGAGAGAATCCATGAGCAGTTCTTC
TRBJ2-7 TRBV12-5 - - CASGYPYLQGYEQYF TGTGCTAGTGGTTACCCATATCTTCAGGGCTACGAGCAGTACTTC
TRBJ2-7 TRBV7-9 - TRBD1 CASLKGQGSYEQYF TGTGCCAGCCTGAAAGGACAGGGGTCCTACGAGCAGTACTTC
TRBJ1-2 TRBV2 - - CASSEEGTSFNYGYTF TGTGCCAGCAGTGAAGAGGGTACCAGCTTTAACTATGGCTACACCTTC
TRBJ2-7 TRBV19 - - CASSIRVGRGTYEQYF TGTGCCAGTAGTATAAGGGTGGGCCGAGGCACCTACGAGCAGTACTTC
TRBJ2-3 TRBV4-3 once - CASSQLYGTLPSTDTQYF TGCGCCAGCAGCCAACTCTATGGGACTTTACCAAGCACAGATACGCAGTATTTT
TRBJ1-2 TRBV9 once - CASSKWLSSDGGYTF TGTGCCAGCAGCAAATGGTTGAGCTCTGACGGTGGCTACACCTTC
TRBJ1-2 TRBV19 - - CASRTSGTDGYTF TGTGCCAGTAGGACGTCCGGAACAGATGGCTACACCTTC
TRBJ1-2 TRBV20-1 once - CSASSDPGYTF TGCAGTGCTAGTAGTGATCCTGGCTACACCTTC
TRBJ2-3 TRBV5-1 - TRBD2 CASSLGIRGGLDTQYF TGCGCCAGCAGCCTTGGGATACGGGGGGGCCTTGATACGCAGTATTTT
TRBJ2-3 TRBV6-1 - TRBD2 CASSELAGGVTDTQYF TGTGCCAGCAGTGAACTAGCGGGGGGGGTGACAGATACGCAGTATTTT
TRBJ1-1 TRBV29-1 - - CSVDPAASKTEAFF TGCAGCGTTGATCCCGCAGCCTCGAAGACTGAAGCTTTCTTT
TRBJ2-1 TRBV19 few - CASMYGGNEQFF TGTGCCAGTATGTATGGGGGAAATGAGCAGTTCTTC
TRBJ1-2 TRBV5-1 - - CASSLGNTASNYGYTF TGCGCCAGCAGCTTGGGGAACACAGCTTCTAACTATGGCTACACCTTC
TRBJ1-1 TRBV19 - - CASSPDRVDLGTEAFF TGTGCCAGTAGTCCAGACCGCGTTGACTTGGGGACTGAAGCTTTCTTT
TRBJ1-1 TRBV11-3 - - CASSRLVWGTEAFF TGTGCCAGCAGCCGCTTAGTTTGGGGGACTGAAGCTTTCTTT
TRBJ1-1 TRBV4-3 - - CASSQDRGMNTEAFF TGCGCCAGCAGCCAAGATAGAGGGATGAACACTGAAGCTTTCTTT
TRBJ2-5 TRBV5-1 once TRBD1 CASSPGTGVETQYF TGCGCCAGCAGCCCAGGGACAGGGGTAGAGACCCAGTACTTC
TRBJ1-1 TRBV27 - TRBD1 CASSPTGWGNTEAFF TGTGCCAGCAGCCCGACAGGGTGGGGGAACACTGAAGCTTTCTTT
TRBJ1-2 TRBV23-1 - - CASSPRRKTYGYTF TGCGCCAGCAGTCCCCGCAGAAAGACCTATGGCTACACCTTC
TRBJ2-2 TRBV19 few TRBD1 CASSPRQGTGELFF TGTGCCAGTAGTCCAAGACAGGGGACCGGGGAGCTGTTTTTT
TRBJ1-1 TRBV7-8 few - CASSKTGTEAFF TGTGCCAGCAGCAAGACAGGCACTGAAGCTTTCTTT
TRBJ1-6 TRBV5-1 - - CASSLGVVNSPLHF TGCGCCAGCAGCTTGGGGGTAGTTAATTCACCCCTCCACTTT
TRBJ2-5 TRBV5-1 - - CASSVQIQETQYF TGCGCCAGCAGCGTACAGATCCAAGAGACCCAGTACTTC
TRBJ1-6 TRBV6-1 - - CASGRAPLHF TGTGCCAGCGGGAGGGCACCCCTCCACTTT